This record covers a single TCR beta chain. Its antigen remains unidentified. This sample stems from a study of response to subunit inactivated influenza vaccine. MiXCR, run by TCRdb on the RT-PCR reads, gives a single entry per CDR3 protein. The data show hundreds of thousands of distinct CDR3 sequences, with roughly 20% seen just once and roughly a tenth held by the top ten. The study's findings and limits: T cells newly recruited by each seasonal influenza vaccination are few, the authors suggested.

The CDR3 is made up of 11 amino acids. Trimming took 5 bases from V and 4 from J, leaving 5 bases between them. CDR1 MNHEY and CDR2 SVGEGT come from the germline V gene. This specimen was PBMCs from blood, taken around 5 days after vaccination. This TCR derives from a man aged 50-60 years who received an inactivated influenza vaccine. The chain joins TRBV6-2 or TRBV6-3 to TRBJ1-2, with unresolved D. The DNA of the CDR3 is TGTGCCAGCAGTCACACCTATGGCTACACCTTC. It codes for CASSHTYGYTF.